These 26 T cell receptor beta chains share one sample of origin, sequenced in a study of cytomegalovirus exposure and HLA in healthy donors. PCR primers comprised 60 Vbeta and 13 Jbeta primers. Clones were read by immunoSEQ multiplex PCR, and TCRdb kept only the in-frame ones, dropping some. The sample shows 200,000 to 250,000 clones, approximately 81% of them seen only once. The source material was PBMCs. The receptors stem from a human donor in good health.

The chain employs TRBV27 and TRBJ1-1, with D maybe TRBD1 (5 bases). The germline V gene encodes CDR1 MNHEY and CDR2 SMNVEV (reference sequence). This CDR3 has 13 amino acids. Trimming pared 7 bases from V and 1 base from J, leaving 10 bases between. CDR3 nucleotide sequence: TGTGCCAGCACGGACACTAAGAACACTGAAGCTTTCTTT. Residues: CASTDTKNTEAFF.

This sequence joins TRBV28 and TRBJ2-7, with D maybe TRBD2 (6 bases). Trimming removed 4 bases at V and 1 base at J, with 11 bases between. CDR3 length: 14 amino acids. Germline lookup yields CDR1 MDHEN and CDR2 SYDVKM. The CDR3 DNA is TGTGCCAGCAGTTCCTCGGCGGGGTCCTACGAGCAGTACTTC. Residues: CASSSSAGSYEQYF.

This sequence joins TRBV5-1 and TRBJ2-7; tentatively, D is TRBD2 (6 bases). From germline, CDR1 is SGHRS and CDR2 YFSETQ. The length of the CDR3 is 14 residues. Trimming pared 2 bases from V and 2 bases from J, leaving 11 bases between. The CDR3 bases are TGCGCCAGCAGCTTTCGGGGGACCCCCTACGAGCAGTACTTC. It translates to CASSFRGTPYEQYF.

This clone was picked up a small number of times. The rearrangement links TRBV19 to TRBJ2-2, with D hard to call. V was pared by 1 base and J by 2 bases, with 11 bases between. Looked up from germline, CDR1 is LNHDA and CDR2 is SQIVND (reference sequence). The CDR3 covers 16 residues. The CDR3 nucleotides read TGTGCCAGTAGTATAGGTCCCGGCGGCAACACCGGGGAGCTGTTTTTT. Its protein product is CASSIGPGGNTGELFF.

The chain combines TRBV25-1 with TRBJ2-3, with a possible D match to TRBD2 (5 bases). This CDR3 comprises 14 residues. The germline gives CDR1 MGHDK, CDR2 SYGVNS. With 2 bases removed from V and 4 bases from J, the gap between germline ends came to 10 bases. CDR3 loop: CASSELVRADTQYF. The CDR3 DNA reads as TGTGCCAGCAGTGAACTAGTGAGGGCAGATACGCAGTATTTT.

The rearrangement uses TRBV28 and TRBJ2-5, with D tentatively TRBD1 (8 bases). Germline CDR1 MDHEN, CDR2 SYDVKM. Trimming stripped 5 bases from V and 5 bases from J, with 21 bases between. This CDR3 is 16 amino acids long. CDR3 amino acids: CASSPGQGGRVETQYF. DNA for the CDR3: TGTGCCAGCAGTCCTGGACAGGGTGGGAGGGTGGAGACCCAGTACTTC.

The gene calls are TRBV2 and TRBJ1-2; weak D call: TRBD1 (6 bases). Germline-derived CDR1 and CDR2 are SNHLY and FYNNEI. This CDR3 has 16 residues. V gave up 2 bases and J gave up 5 bases, with 18 bases separating them. CDR3 sequence (DNA): TGTGCCAGCAGTGAATTGCAGGGGACCTATGGATATGGCTACACCTTC. Residues: CASSELQGTYGYGYTF.

This chain uses TRBV7-3 with TRBJ2-6, with D maybe TRBD2 (6 bases). The length of the CDR3 is 16 residues. Trimming cost V 1 base and J 2 bases, with 9 bases left between them. Germline V gene lookup returns CDR1 SGHTA and CDR2 FQGTGA. CDR3 DNA: TGTGCCAGCAGCTTAAGGCGGGACCCTGGGGCCAACGTCCTGACTTTC. Translated: CASSLRRDPGANVLTF.

J is TRBJ2-3 and V is TRBV7-2; 11 bases agree with TRBD2. The length of the CDR3 is 16 residues. Germline CDR1 SGHTA, CDR2 FQGNSA. The trim removed 5 bases at V and 2 bases at J, leaving 6 bases unmatched. The CDR3 sequence: CASSPLSGRATDTQYF. In nucleotides, the CDR3 is TGTGCCAGCAGCCCTCTTAGCGGGAGGGCCACAGATACGCAGTATTTT.

This chain joins TRBV18 and TRBJ2-7; D is uncertain. Per the germline V gene, CDR1 is KGHSH and CDR2 is LQKENI. The CDR3 is 14 residues long. Between the trimmed V and J ends, which lost 0 bases and 6 bases, there was a span of 12 bases. In DNA form, the CDR3 reads TGTGCCAGCTCACCACCGTCCAGGTCGGTCGAGCAGTACTTC. Translated: CASSPPSRSVEQYF.

The V gene is TRBV5-8, the J gene TRBJ2-7, with 7 bases aligning to TRBD2. The CDR3 contains 15 residues. V lost 6 bases, J lost 4 bases, and 13 bases stayed unmatched. Looked up from germline, CDR1 is SGHTS and CDR2 is YDEGEE. The CDR3 loop is CASTKRGGVGYEQYF. CDR3 bases: TGTGCCAGCACCAAAAGGGGAGGGGTGGGGTACGAGCAGTACTTC. The whole variable domain, remainder taken from reference TRBV5-8 and TRBJ2-7, is EAGVTQSPTHLIKTRGQQATLRCSPISGHTSVYWYQQALGLGLQFLLWYDEGEERNRGNFPPRFSGRQFPNYSSELNVNALELEDSALYLCASTKRGGVGYEQYFGPGTRLTVT.

This clone occurred once. The chain recombines TRBV4-2 with TRBJ1-3; D is ambiguous. This CDR3 comprises 15 residues. V gave up 0 bases and J gave up 6 bases, with 12 bases separating them. Germline CDR1 LGHNA, CDR2 YNFKEQ. The CDR3 DNA is TGTGCCAGCAGCCAAGAACGACAAGCCTCAAACACCATATATTTT. It encodes CASSQERQASNTIYF.

The CDR3 is CASSLQAGVPDTQYF. CDR3 sequence (DNA): TGCGCCAGCAGCTTGCAGGCGGGAGTCCCAGATACGCAGTATTTT. This chain links TRBV5-1 with TRBJ2-3; 7 nucleotides align to TRBD2. J gave up 4 bases and V 1 base, and 6 bases lay outside the gene matches. Germline-derived CDR1 and CDR2 are SGHRS and YFSETQ. The CDR3 is 15 residues long.

The rearrangement joins TRBV30 to TRBJ2-7; D is uncertain. This CDR3 region has 13 residues. Germline CDR1 is GTSNPN and CDR2 is SVGIG (reference sequence). V lost 2 bases, J lost 0 bases, and 8 bases lay in between. The CDR3 DNA sequence: TGTGCCTGGAGTAGGAGTCGCTCCTACGAGCAGTACTTC. Its translation is CAWSRSRSYEQYF.

The V gene is TRBV7-2, the J gene TRBJ2-1; weak D call: TRBD2 (5 bases). Germline V gene lookup returns CDR1 SGHTA and CDR2 FQGNSA. CDR3 length equals 14 residues. Trimming took off 1 base at V and 5 bases at J, with 9 bases between the two ends. The CDR3 reads CASSLGDYHNEQFF. In DNA, the CDR3 is TGTGCCAGCAGCTTAGGAGACTACCACAATGAGCAGTTCTTC.

The CDR3 reads CASSFGGGQHYNEQFF. The DNA for the CDR3 is TGCGCCAGCAGCTTCGGTGGGGGCCAACACTACAATGAGCAGTTCTTC. J is TRBJ2-1 and V is TRBV5-1; possibly TRBD1 for D (6 bases). This CDR3 has 16 amino acids. Germline V lookup: CDR1 SGHRS, CDR2 YFSETQ. Deletions cut 2 bases from V and 3 bases from J, with 15 bases between.

In nucleotides, the CDR3 is TGTGCCAGCAGCTTGGAGGGACCCATTTTAAATGAGCAGTTCTTC. Its protein product is CASSLEGPILNEQFF. This chain links TRBV7-2 with TRBJ2-1, with a tentative D call TRBD2 (6 bases). Germline V gives CDR1 SGHTA, CDR2 FQGNSA. V lost 3 bases to trimming and J lost 7 bases, with 16 bases between them. The CDR3 totals 15 residues.

The chain joins TRBV2 to TRBJ2-7; tentative D call: TRBD1 (6 bases). Trimming took 1 base from V and 5 from J, leaving 12 bases between them. CDR3 length: 14 amino acids. The germline gives CDR1 SNHLY, CDR2 FYNNEI. CDR3: CASSEGQGWDEQYF. The CDR3 DNA reads TGTGCCAGCAGTGAAGGGCAGGGGTGGGACGAGCAGTACTTC.

This chain uses TRBV10-3 with TRBJ2-1; 8 bases line up with TRBD2. The V segment lost 5 bases and the J segment 1 base; nucleotides outside the gene matches: 7. The CDR3 is 16 residues long. Per germline, CDR1 ENHRY and CDR2 SYGVKD. DNA of the CDR3: TGTGCCATCAGTTGGGGCAGCGGGGGATCCTACAATGAGCAGTTCTTC. As protein: CAISWGSGGSYNEQFF.

J is TRBJ2-3 and V is TRBV10-3, with D possibly being TRBD2 (5 bases). Germline V CDR1 and CDR2: ENHRY, SYGVKD. This CDR3 is built from 15 residues. Trimming left V 3 bases short and J 1 base short, with 11 bases between. CDR3: CAISDEAGGTDTQYF. CDR3 bases: TGTGCCATCAGTGACGAGGCGGGCGGCACAGATACGCAGTATTTT.

About this clone: This same CDR3 is encoded by further DNA sequences in the sample. V is TRBV13 and J is TRBJ1-5, with D maybe TRBD1 (6 bases). This CDR3 is built from 13 residues. The germline gives CDR1 PRHDT, CDR2 FYEKMQ (reference sequence). Trimming removed 3 bases at V and 4 bases at J, with 7 bases between. This CDR3 reads CASSLGANQPQHF. The CDR3 DNA is TGTGCCAGCAGCTTGGGGGCGAATCAGCCCCAGCATTTT. Combining the CDR3 with reference TRBV13 and TRBJ1-5 gives the whole variable domain AAGVIQSPRHLIKEKRETATLKCYPIPRHDTVYWYQQGPGQDPQFLISFYEKMQSDKGSIPDRFSAQQFSDYHSELNMSSLELGDSALYFCASSLGANQPQHFGDGTRLSIL.

The rearrangement links TRBV6-5 to TRBJ1-2; D remains ambiguous. Trimming stripped 3 bases from V and 4 bases from J, with 15 bases between. The CDR3 has 15 amino acids. CDR1 is MNHEY and CDR2 is SVGAGI in the germline V gene. As DNA, the CDR3 is TGTGCCAGCAGTTATATCAGCGGGCCGACCTATGGCTACACCTTC. Translating it yields CASSYISGPTYGYTF.

Written as DNA, the CDR3 is TGCGCCAGCAGCCAACCTCCGGGACAGGGGGCCTACGAGCAGTACTTC. It encodes CASSQPPGQGAYEQYF. The rearrangement uses TRBV4-1 and TRBJ2-7; 11 bases align to TRBD1. Germline V gene sequence: CDR1 MGHRA, CDR2 YSYEKL. The J segment lost 2 bases and the V segment lost 2 bases, leaving 5 bases of the junction unmatched. This CDR3 region has 16 residues.

V usage is TRBV21-1 and J usage is TRBJ2-2; the DNA was not compared with TRBD1, the D call given in the table. TRBV21-1 is tagged as a pseudogene. The CDR3 totals 17 residues. As DNA, the CDR3 is TGTGCCAGCAGCAAAGCCCCCCGGACACCGAACACCGGGGAGCTGTTTTTT. Translated, it gives CASSKAPRTPNTGELFF.

The V and J genes are TRBV9 and TRBJ1-4; D possibly corresponds to TRBD1 (5 bases). This CDR3 is built from 12 residues. Germline V gives CDR1 SGDLS, CDR2 YYNGEE. The V and J ends lost 6 bases and 7 bases respectively, with 10 bases between them. CDR3 in amino acids: CASNRGGEKLFF. CDR3 bases: TGTGCCAGCAATCGCGGGGGTGAAAAACTGTTTTTT.

The chain recombines TRBV7-8 with TRBJ2-3, with 11 positions matching TRBD2. V was pared by 0 bases and J by 2 bases, with 1 base of the junction left unmatched. The CDR3 runs to 16 residues. Germline loops: CDR1 SGHVS, CDR2 FQNEAQ. The CDR3 region has the DNA TGTGCCAGCAGCTTAGCACTAGCGGGAGCCACAGATACGCAGTATTTT. Translating it yields CASSLALAGATDTQYF.